This TCR beta chain was profiled in a study of blood T cell repertoires in COVID-19. The J segment lost 3 bases and the V segment lost 8 bases, leaving 14 bases of the junction unmatched. The germline CDR1 and CDR2 sequences are SNHLY and FYNNEI. The CDR3 covers 16 residues. The table came from immunoSEQ multiplex PCR; TCRdb's copy has only in-frame clones and leaves some out. The sample has 130,000 to 150,000 clones; approximately 83% are singletons. Specimen: peripheral blood. The chain couples TRBV2 to TRBJ2-7; 9 bases align to TRBD1. The receptor was isolated from a woman aged 60 to 75 with COVID-19, enrolled during active disease. The CDR3 sequence is CASPRDRASFNYEQYF. The CDR3 nucleotides are TGTGCCAGCCCCCGGGACAGGGCATCTTTTAACTACGAGCAGTACTTC.